The clone carrying this T cell receptor (beta chain) has a handful of counts. These data come from a study of regulatory T cells in long-lasting Graves disease. Time point indicated: newly diagnosed GD, antithyroid drugs for less than 3 months. Following extraction of RNA from PBMCs, that RNA was used to make the TCR library. Researchers made TCR beta libraries by using iRepertoire HTBI primers and running Arm-PCR on CDR3 regions. TCRdb fed the multiplex PCR reads into MiXCR, producing one record per CDR3 protein. The repertoire holds roughly 610,000 distinct CDR3 sequences, with about 16% as singletons. This CDR3 is built from 15 residues. The V gene's germline CDR1 is SGHTA and CDR2 FQGTGA. V lost 2 bases and J 6 bases, leaving 14 bases between the germline ends. Another study also made use of these data, one on T cells in Graves' hyperthyroidism and ophthalmopathy.

The chain is built from TRBV7-3 and TRBJ2-1, with D perhaps matching TRBD1 (7 bases). The TCR originated in a young man with Graves disease. Specimen: peripheral blood mononuclear cells (PBMCs), collected at new diagnosis, from a patient treated with antithyroid drugs. CDR3 nucleotides: TGTGCCAGCAGCTTAGGAGGGGGCGATACCAATGAGCAGTTCTTC. Its translation is CASSLGGGDTNEQFF.